One and the same sample provided the 17 T cell receptor beta chains below, sequenced in a study of T cells after posttransplantation cyclophosphamide (dated by TCRdb to the mid-2010s). Libraries were constructed by the immunoSEQ multiplex PCR assay. Drawn from immuneACCESS, this table holds only the in-frame rearrangements with V and J called that TCRdb kept. Clones are partly lost; checked studies trace under half to an unresolved V gene and leave the rest unexplained. In this sample the table shows under 7,000 clones, more than 60% of which occur a single time. 26% of the sample rests with the top ten. Specimen: memory CD4+ T cells sorted from blood. The receptor source for this set is a woman aged 50 to 60 in good health and a related stem cell transplant donor.

The chain couples TRBV18 to TRBJ1-5; 11 bases align to TRBD1. With 1 base clipped from V and 6 bases from J, the junction kept 5 bases outside the gene matches. The germline V gene encodes CDR1 KGHSH and CDR2 LQKENI. The CDR3 totals 16 residues. This chain's CDR3 is CASSPRDRGASQPQHF. CDR3 nucleotide sequence: TGTGCCAGCTCACCACGGGACAGGGGGGCGAGTCAGCCCCAGCATTTT.

The V and J genes are TRBV30 and TRBJ2-7, with TRBD2 matching over 12 bases. Germline V gene sequence: CDR1 GTSNPN, CDR2 SVGIG (reference sequence). This CDR3 is built from 14 residues. V trimming: 5 bases; J trimming: 4 bases; junction bases outside the gene matches: 6. CDR3 sequence: CAWATSGSKYEQYF. The DNA for the CDR3 is TGTGCCTGGGCGACTAGCGGGAGTAAATACGAGCAGTACTTC.

This chain joins TRBV9 and TRBJ2-1; 8 nucleotides agree with TRBD1. The CDR3 has 16 amino acids. Germline V gene data show CDR1 as SGDLS and CDR2 as YYNGEE. J lost 6 bases, V lost 0 bases, and 8 bases had no gene match. The CDR3 region is CASSVDQGARTNEQFF. CDR3 sequence (DNA): TGTGCCAGCAGCGTAGATCAGGGGGCGCGAACCAATGAGCAGTTCTTC.

CDR3 protein: CASGSVDNEQFF. DNA for the CDR3: TGTGCCAGCGGGAGTGTCGACAATGAGCAGTTCTTC. The rearrangement links TRBV7-3 to TRBJ2-1; a possible D gene is TRBD2 (5 bases). The V and J ends lost 8 bases and 5 bases respectively, with 10 bases between them. CDR3 size: 12 residues. Germline CDR1 reads SGHTA; CDR2 reads FQGTGA.

The V gene is TRBV6-1, the J gene TRBJ1-1; possible D gene TRBD1, 5 bases. Deletions cut 7 bases from V and 11 bases from J, with 14 bases between. CDR3 length equals 11 residues. Germline CDR1 and CDR2: MNHNS and SASEGT. The CDR3 loop is CASIQDSDAFF. The CDR3 region has the DNA TGTGCCAGCATTCAAGACAGCGACGCTTTCTTT.

This clone appeared a few times. The chain has TRBV5-1 and TRBJ2-2, with 11 bases fitting TRBD1. Germline CDR1 reads SGHRS; CDR2 reads YFSETQ. The CDR3 loop spans 16 amino acids. After removal of 4 bases from V and 4 bases from J, the junction contained 6 bases not matched to a gene. The CDR3 nucleotides are TGCGCCAGCAGCGAAGGGACAGGGGGAAGCACCGGGGAGCTGTTTTTT. Encoded protein: CASSEGTGGSTGELFF.

The genes are TRBV29-1 and TRBJ1-4, with a possible D match to TRBD1 (6 bases). The CDR3 is 14 amino acids. V was pared by 6 bases and J by 5 bases, with 16 bases between. Per germline, CDR1 SQVTM and CDR2 ANQGSEA. CDR3 sequence reads: CSVRKQGRNEKLFF. Here the CDR3 DNA reads TGCAGCGTACGAAAACAGGGCCGAAATGAAAAACTGTTTTTT.

V is TRBV7-2 and J is TRBJ2-1; 11 bases map to TRBD2. Looked up from germline, CDR1 is SGHTA and CDR2 is FQGNSA. Losses at the gene ends were 5 bases for V and 7 bases for J; bases not matched to a gene: 13. The CDR3 extends over 17 amino acids. The CDR3 region is CASSPLAGGYGWNEQFF. The CDR3 DNA is TGTGCCAGCAGCCCGTTAGCGGGAGGGTATGGTTGGAATGAGCAGTTCTTC.

This rearrangement joins TRBV7-3 to TRBJ1-1, with D possibly matching TRBD1 (6 bases). The germline gives CDR1 SGHTA, CDR2 FQGTGA. The CDR3 loop spans 15 amino acids. Trimming cost V 5 bases and J 6 bases, with 19 bases left between them. The CDR3 protein is CASSPNRDTPSEAFF. DNA for the CDR3: TGTGCCAGCAGCCCGAACCGGGACACCCCATCTGAAGCTTTCTTT.

CDR3 region: CASSLDASDRNTGELFF. DNA for the CDR3: TGCGCCAGCAGCTTGGATGCCAGCGATCGTAACACCGGGGAGCTGTTTTTT. This rearrangement joins TRBV5-1 to TRBJ2-2, with D uncertain. This CDR3 is 17 amino acids long. Trimming removed 0 bases from V and 2 bases from J, with 14 bases in between. The germline gives CDR1 SGHRS, CDR2 YFSETQ.

The rearrangement joins TRBV11-2 to TRBJ2-7; TRBD1 is a possible D gene (8 bases). The CDR3 is made up of 15 amino acids. The germline CDR1 and CDR2 sequences are SGHAT and FQNNGV. Trimming cost V 5 bases and J 2 bases, with 16 bases left between them. The CDR3 is CASSTYRGGAYEQYF. In DNA, the CDR3 is TGTGCCAGCAGCACGTACAGGGGGGGGGCCTACGAGCAGTACTTC.

This sequence joins TRBV7-6 and TRBJ2-2; TRBD2 is a possible D gene (6 bases). This CDR3 comprises 14 residues. Germline V gene lookup returns CDR1 SGHVS and CDR2 FNYEAQ. With 3 bases removed from V and 5 bases from J, the gap between germline ends came to 10 bases. In DNA form, the CDR3 reads TGTGCCAGCAGCTTTTTAGCGGATACCGGGGAGCTGTTTTTT. Protein: CASSFLADTGELFF.

The V call is TRBV30, the J call TRBJ1-1, with D maybe TRBD1 (6 bases). The CDR3 totals 16 residues. Deletions cut 5 bases from V and 4 bases from J, with 23 bases between. Per germline, CDR1 GTSNPN and CDR2 SVGIG (reference sequence). The CDR3 here is CAWRLTGSNSFTEAFF. The CDR3 DNA reads TGTGCCTGGCGTTTAACAGGGAGTAATTCTTTCACTGAAGCTTTCTTT.

This clone has only a few counts. The chain links TRBV11-1 to TRBJ2-7, with 7 nucleotides matching TRBD1. After removal of 5 bases from V and 7 bases from J, the junction contained 8 bases not matched to a gene. The CDR3 has 13 residues. Per the germline V gene, CDR1 is SGHAT and CDR2 is FQDESV (reference sequence). The CDR3 is CASSPRTGGEQYF. The DNA for the CDR3 is TGTGCCAGCAGCCCCAGGACAGGTGGAGAGCAGTACTTC.

The chain recombines TRBV5-1 with TRBJ2-5; 7 positions agree with TRBD2. This CDR3 has 13 amino acids. The trim removed 6 bases at V and 1 base at J, leaving 3 bases unmatched. CDR1 and CDR2 from the germline V gene are SGHRS and YFSETQ. CDR3 DNA sequence: TGCGCCAGCAATGCGGGAGCCCAAGAGACCCAGTACTTC. It specifies CASNAGAQETQYF. Supplemented by reference TRBV5-1 and TRBJ2-5, the full variable domain reads KAGVTQTPRYLIKTRGQQVTLSCSPISGHRSVSWYQQTPGQGLQFLFEYFSETQRNKGNFPGRFSGRQFSNSRSEMNVSTLELGDSALYLCASNAGAQETQYFGPGTRLLVL.

The count of this clone is one. The rearrangement links TRBV6-1 to TRBJ2-5, with 7 nucleotides matching TRBD2. This CDR3 contains 13 residues. Germline V gene data show CDR1 as MNHNS and CDR2 as SASEGT. V lost 3 bases and J lost 4; bases outside the gene matches: 2. In DNA, the CDR3 is TGTGCCAGCAGTGAGCCGGGAGGAGAGACCCAGTACTTC. Translated, it gives CASSEPGGETQYF.

V gene TRBV29-1 combines with J gene TRBJ2-7; tentative D call: TRBD2 (6 bases). V lost 6 bases, J lost 1 base, and 16 bases lay in between. The CDR3 is 14 amino acids. CDR1 SQVTM and CDR2 ANQGSEA come from the germline V gene. The chain's CDR3 is CSVRRDSLSYEQYF. The CDR3 coding sequence is TGCAGCGTGCGCCGGGACTCCCTTTCCTACGAGCAGTACTTC.